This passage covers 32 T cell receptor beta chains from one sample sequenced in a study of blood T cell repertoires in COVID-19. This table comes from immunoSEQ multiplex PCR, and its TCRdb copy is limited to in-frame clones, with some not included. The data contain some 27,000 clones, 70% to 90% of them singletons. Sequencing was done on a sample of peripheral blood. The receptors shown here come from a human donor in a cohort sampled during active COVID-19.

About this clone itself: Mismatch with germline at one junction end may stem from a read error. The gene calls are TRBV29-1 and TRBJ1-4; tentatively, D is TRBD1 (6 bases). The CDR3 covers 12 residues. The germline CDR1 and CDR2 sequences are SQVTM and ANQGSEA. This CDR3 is CSVEGQGEKLFF. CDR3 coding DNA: TGCAGCGTGGAAGGGCAGGGGGAAAAACTGTTTTTT.

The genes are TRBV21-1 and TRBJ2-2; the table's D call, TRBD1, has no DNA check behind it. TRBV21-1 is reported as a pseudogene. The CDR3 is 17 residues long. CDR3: CASRKDGGTKVPGELFF. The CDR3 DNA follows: TGTGCCAGCAGGAAGGATGGTGGGACAAAGGTGCCCGGGGAGCTGTTTTTT.

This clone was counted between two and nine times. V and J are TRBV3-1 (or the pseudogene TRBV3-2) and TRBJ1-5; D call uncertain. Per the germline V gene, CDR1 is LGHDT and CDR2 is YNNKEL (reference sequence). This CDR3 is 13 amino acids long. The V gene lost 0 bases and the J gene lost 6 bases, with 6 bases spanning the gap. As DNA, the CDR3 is TGTGCCAGCAGCCAAGATCTAGCTCAGCCCCAGCATTTT. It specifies CASSQDLAQPQHF.

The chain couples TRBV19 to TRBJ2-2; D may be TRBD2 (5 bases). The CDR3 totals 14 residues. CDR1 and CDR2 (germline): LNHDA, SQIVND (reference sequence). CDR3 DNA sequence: TGTGCGCACCGAAAGACGGGGAGCCCGGTTGGGCTGTTTTTT. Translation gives CAHRKTGSPVGLFF.

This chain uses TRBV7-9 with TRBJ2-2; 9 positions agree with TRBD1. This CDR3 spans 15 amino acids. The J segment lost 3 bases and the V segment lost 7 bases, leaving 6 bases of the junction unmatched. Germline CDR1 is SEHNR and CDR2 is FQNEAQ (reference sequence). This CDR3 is CASTTGTGYTGELFF. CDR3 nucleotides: TGTGCCAGCACCACAGGGACAGGGTACACCGGGGAGCTGTTTTTT.

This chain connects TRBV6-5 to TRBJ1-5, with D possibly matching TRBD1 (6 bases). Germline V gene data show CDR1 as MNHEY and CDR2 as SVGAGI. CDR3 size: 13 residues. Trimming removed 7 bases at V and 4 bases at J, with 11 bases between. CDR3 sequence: CASKADSNQPQHF. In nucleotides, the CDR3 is TGTGCCAGCAAAGCGGACAGTAATCAGCCCCAGCATTTT.

The CDR3 here is CASSALRDRGAEQFF. Written as DNA, the CDR3 is TGTGCCAGCAGTGCTCTCCGGGACAGGGGCGCTGAGCAGTTCTTC. This sequence joins TRBV6-2 or TRBV6-3 and TRBJ2-1; 10 nucleotides agree with TRBD1. CDR1 and CDR2 (germline): MNHEY, SVGEGT. There are 15 residues in the CDR3. Trimming took 5 bases from V and 9 from J; bases not matched to a gene: 10.

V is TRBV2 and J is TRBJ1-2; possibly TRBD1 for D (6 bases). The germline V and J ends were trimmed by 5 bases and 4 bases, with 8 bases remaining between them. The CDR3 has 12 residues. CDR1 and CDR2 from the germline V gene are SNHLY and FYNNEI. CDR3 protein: CASSTGFYGYTF. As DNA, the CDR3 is TGTGCCAGCAGTACAGGGTTCTATGGCTACACCTTC. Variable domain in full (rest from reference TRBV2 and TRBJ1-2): EPEVTQTPSHQVTQMGQEVILRCVPISNHLYFYWYRQILGQKVEFLVSFYNNEISEKSEIFDDQFSVERPDGSNFTLKIRSTKLEDSAMYFCASSTGFYGYTFGSGTRLTVV.

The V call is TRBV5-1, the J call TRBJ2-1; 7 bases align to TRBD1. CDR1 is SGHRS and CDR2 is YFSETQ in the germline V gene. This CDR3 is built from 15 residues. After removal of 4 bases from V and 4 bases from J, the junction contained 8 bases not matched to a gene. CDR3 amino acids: CASSLGQDPYNEQFF. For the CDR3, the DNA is TGCGCCAGCAGCCTCGGACAGGACCCGTACAATGAGCAGTTCTTC.

The CDR3 protein is CATAEGLDATQYF. DNA of the CDR3: TGTGCCACCGCGGAGGGTCTCGACGCGACCCAGTACTTC. The V gene is TRBV10-3, the J gene TRBJ2-5; D possibly corresponds to TRBD2 (6 bases). Germline CDR1 and CDR2: ENHRY and SYGVKD. Trimming left V 10 bases short and J 7 bases short, with 19 bases between. CDR3 size: 13 residues.

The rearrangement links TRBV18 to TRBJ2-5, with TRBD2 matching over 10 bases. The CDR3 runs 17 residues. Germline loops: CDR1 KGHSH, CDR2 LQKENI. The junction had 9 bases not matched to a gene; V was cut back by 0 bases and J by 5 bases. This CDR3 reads CASSPPAASGGGETQYF. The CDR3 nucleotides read TGTGCCAGCTCACCACCGGCGGCTAGCGGGGGTGGGGAGACCCAGTACTTC. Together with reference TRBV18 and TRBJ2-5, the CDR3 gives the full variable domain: NAGVMQNPRHLVRRRGQEARLRCSPMKGHSHVYWYRQLPEEGLKFMVYLQKENIIDESGMPKERFSAEFPKEGPSILRIQQVVRGDSAAYFCASSPPAASGGGETQYFGPGTRLLVL.

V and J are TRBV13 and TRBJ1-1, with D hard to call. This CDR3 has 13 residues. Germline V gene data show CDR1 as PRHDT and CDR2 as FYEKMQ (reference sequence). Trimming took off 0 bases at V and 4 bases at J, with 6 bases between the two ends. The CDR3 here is CASSLGGATEAFF. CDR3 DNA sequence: TGTGCCAGCAGCTTAGGGGGCGCCACTGAAGCTTTCTTT.

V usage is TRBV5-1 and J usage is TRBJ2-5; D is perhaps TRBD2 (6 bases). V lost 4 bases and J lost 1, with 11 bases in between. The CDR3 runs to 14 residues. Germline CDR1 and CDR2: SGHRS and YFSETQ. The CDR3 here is CASSLRDSQETQYF. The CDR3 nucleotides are TGCGCCAGCAGCCTCCGGGACTCCCAAGAGACCCAGTACTTC.

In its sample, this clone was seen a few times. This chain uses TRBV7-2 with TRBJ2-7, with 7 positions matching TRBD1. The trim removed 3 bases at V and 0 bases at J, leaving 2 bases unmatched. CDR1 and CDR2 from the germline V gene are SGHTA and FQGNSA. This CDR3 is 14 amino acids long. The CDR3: CASSLTGSSYEQYF. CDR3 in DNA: TGTGCCAGCAGCTTGACAGGGAGCTCCTACGAGCAGTACTTC.

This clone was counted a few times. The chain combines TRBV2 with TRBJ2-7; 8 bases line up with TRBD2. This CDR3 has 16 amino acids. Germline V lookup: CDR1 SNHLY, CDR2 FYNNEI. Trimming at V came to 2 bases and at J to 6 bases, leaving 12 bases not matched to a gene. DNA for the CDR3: TGTGCCAGCAGTGAACCACTCGGACTAGCCGAACCCGAGCAGTACTTC. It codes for CASSEPLGLAEPEQYF.

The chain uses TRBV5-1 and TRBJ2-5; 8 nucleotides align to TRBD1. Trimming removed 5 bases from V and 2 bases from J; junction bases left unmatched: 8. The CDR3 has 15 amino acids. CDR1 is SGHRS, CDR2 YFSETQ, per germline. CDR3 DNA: TGCGCCAGCAGAAAGCCGGGACAGGAACAAGAGACCCAGTACTTC. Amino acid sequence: CASRKPGQEQETQYF. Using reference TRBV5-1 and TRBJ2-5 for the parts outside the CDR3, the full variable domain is KAGVTQTPRYLIKTRGQQVTLSCSPISGHRSVSWYQQTPGQGLQFLFEYFSETQRNKGNFPGRFSGRQFSNSRSEMNVSTLELGDSALYLCASRKPGQEQETQYFGPGTRLLVL.

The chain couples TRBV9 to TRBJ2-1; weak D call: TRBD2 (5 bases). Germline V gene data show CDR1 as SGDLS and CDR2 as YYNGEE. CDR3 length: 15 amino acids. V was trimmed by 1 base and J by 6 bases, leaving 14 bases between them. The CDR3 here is CASSVRQGLSNEQFF. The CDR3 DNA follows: TGTGCCAGCAGCGTACGACAAGGACTGAGCAATGAGCAGTTCTTC.

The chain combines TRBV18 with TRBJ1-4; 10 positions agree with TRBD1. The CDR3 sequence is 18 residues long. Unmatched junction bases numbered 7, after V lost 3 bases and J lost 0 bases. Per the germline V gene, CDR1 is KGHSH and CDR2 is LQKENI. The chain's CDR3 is CASSPIRDRGATNEKLFF. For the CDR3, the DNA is TGTGCCAGCTCACCGATCCGGGACAGGGGTGCAACTAATGAAAAACTGTTTTTT.

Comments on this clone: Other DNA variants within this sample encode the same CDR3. The CDR3 DNA follows: TGTGCCAGCAGCTCAGGGGTGGATGGCTACACCTTC. Encoded protein: CASSSGVDGYTF. The chain recombines TRBV7-6 with TRBJ1-2; the D gene is possibly TRBD1 (6 bases). The length of the CDR3 is 12 residues. V lost 4 bases to trimming and J lost 6 bases, with 9 bases between them. The germline V gene has CDR1 SGHVS and CDR2 FNYEAQ.

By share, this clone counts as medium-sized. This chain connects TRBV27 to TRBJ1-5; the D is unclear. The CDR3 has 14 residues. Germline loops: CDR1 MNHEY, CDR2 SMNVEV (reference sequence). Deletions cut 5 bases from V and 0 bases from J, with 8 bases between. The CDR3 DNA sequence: TGTGCCAGCAGTCCTTCGTTTAGCAATCAGCCCCAGCATTTT. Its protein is CASSPSFSNQPQHF.

The CDR3 sequence: CASSLDGQPQHF. The CDR3 nucleotides are TGTGCCAGCAGCTTAGATGGCCAGCCCCAGCATTTT. The chain is built from TRBV11-2 and TRBJ1-5; D is unclear. Germline-derived CDR1 and CDR2 are SGHAT and FQNNGV. The V end was cut by 0 bases, the J end by 7 bases, with 4 bases between. This CDR3 comprises 12 residues.

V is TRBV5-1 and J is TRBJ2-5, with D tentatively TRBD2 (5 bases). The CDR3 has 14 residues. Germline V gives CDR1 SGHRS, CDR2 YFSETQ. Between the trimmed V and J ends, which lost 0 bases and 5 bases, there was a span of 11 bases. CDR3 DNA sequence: TGCGCCAGCAGCTTGGGTGAGGGCGGGGAGACCCAGTACTTC. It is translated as CASSLGEGGETQYF.

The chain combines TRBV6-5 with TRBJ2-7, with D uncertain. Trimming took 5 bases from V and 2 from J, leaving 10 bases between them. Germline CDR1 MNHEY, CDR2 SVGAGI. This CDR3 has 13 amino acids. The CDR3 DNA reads TGTGCCAGCAGTCCTTCCCGGGCCTACGAGCAGTACTTC. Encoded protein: CASSPSRAYEQYF.

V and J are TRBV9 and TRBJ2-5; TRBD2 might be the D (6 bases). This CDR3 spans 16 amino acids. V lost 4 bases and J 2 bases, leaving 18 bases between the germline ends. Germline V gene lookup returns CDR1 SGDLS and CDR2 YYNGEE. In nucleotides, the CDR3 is TGTGCCAGCAGCCCCAGAGGTTTCGGGGGACAAGAGACCCAGTACTTC. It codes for CASSPRGFGGQETQYF.

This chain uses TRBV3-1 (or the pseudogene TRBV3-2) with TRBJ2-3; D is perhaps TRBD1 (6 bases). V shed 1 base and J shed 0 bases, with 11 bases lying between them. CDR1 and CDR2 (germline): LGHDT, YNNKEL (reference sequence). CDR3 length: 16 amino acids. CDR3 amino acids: CASSQVQGRSTDTQYF. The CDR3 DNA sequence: TGTGCCAGCAGCCAAGTTCAGGGGCGTAGCACAGATACGCAGTATTTT.

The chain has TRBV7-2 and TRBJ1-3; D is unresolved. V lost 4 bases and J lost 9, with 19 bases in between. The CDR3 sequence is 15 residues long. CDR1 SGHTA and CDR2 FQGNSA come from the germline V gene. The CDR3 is CASSSSGLSGRTIYF. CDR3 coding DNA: TGTGCCAGCAGCTCATCAGGTTTAAGTGGCCGCACCATATATTTT.

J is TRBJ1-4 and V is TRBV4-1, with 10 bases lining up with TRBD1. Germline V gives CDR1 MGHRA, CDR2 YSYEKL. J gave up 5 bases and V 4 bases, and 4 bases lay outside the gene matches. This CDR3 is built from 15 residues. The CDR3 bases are TGCGCCAGCAGCCTCAAGGACAGGGGGAATGAAAAACTGTTTTTT. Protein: CASSLKDRGNEKLFF.

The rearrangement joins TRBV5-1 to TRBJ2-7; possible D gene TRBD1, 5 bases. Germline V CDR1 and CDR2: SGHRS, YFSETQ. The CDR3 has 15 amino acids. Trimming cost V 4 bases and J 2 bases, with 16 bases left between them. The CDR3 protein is CASSLQDSVAYEQYF. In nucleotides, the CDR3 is TGCGCCAGCAGCCTTCAAGACAGTGTCGCCTACGAGCAGTACTTC.

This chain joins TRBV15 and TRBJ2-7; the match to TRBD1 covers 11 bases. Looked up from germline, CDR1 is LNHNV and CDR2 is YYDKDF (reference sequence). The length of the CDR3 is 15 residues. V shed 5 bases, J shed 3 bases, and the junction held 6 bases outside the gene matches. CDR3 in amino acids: CATSGQGAKNYEQYF. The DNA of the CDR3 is TGTGCCACCAGCGGACAGGGGGCAAAAAACTACGAGCAGTACTTC. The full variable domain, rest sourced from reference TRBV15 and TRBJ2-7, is DAMVIQNPRYQVTQFGKPVTLSCSQTLNHNVMYWYQQKSSQAPKLLFHYYDKDFNNEADTPDNFQSRRPNTSFCFLDIRSPGLGDTAMYLCATSGQGAKNYEQYFGPGTRLTVT.

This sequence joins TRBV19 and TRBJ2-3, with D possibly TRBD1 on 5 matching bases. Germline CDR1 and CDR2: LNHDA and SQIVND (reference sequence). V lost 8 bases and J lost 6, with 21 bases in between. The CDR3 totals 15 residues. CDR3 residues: CASGRTSLPVDTQYF. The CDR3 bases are TGTGCCAGTGGACGGACATCCTTGCCCGTGGATACGCAGTATTTT.

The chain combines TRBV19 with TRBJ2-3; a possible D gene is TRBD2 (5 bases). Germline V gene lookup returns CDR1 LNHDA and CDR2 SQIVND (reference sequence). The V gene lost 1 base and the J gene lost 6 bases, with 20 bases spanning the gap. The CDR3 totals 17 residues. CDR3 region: CASSIAPSGRGLDTQYF. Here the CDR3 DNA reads TGTGCCAGTAGTATAGCTCCCAGCGGACGTGGGTTGGATACGCAGTATTTT. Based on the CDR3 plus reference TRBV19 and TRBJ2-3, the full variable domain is DGGITQSPKYLFRKEGQNVTLSCEQNLNHDAMYWYRQDPGQGLRLIYYSQIVNDFQKGDIAEGYSVSREKKESFPLTVTSAQKNPTAFYLCASSIAPSGRGLDTQYFGPGTRLTVL.

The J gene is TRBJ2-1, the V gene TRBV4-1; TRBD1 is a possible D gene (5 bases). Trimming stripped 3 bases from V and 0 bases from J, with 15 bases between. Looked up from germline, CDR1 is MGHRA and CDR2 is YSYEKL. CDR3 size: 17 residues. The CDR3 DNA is TGCGCCAGCAGCCAGGGGAAACAGGAATACTCCTACAATGAGCAGTTCTTC. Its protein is CASSQGKQEYSYNEQFF.